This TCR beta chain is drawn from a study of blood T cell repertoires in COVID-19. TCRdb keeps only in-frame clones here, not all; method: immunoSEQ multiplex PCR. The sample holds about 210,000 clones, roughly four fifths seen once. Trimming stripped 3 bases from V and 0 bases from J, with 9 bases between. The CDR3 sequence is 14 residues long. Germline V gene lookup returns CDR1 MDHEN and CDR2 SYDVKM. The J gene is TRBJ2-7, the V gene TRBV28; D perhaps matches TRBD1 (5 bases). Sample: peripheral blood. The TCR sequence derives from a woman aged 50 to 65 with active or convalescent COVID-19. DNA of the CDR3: TGTGCCAGCAGTTTTTGGACATCCTCCTACGAGCAGTACTTC. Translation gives CASSFWTSSYEQYF.